This T cell receptor (beta chain) is drawn from a study of blood T cell repertoires in COVID-19. About the study: COVID-19 samples, acute and convalescent, were from the United States, Italy and Spain. The analysed material was cDNA or gDNA that came from T cells, B-cell-depleted T cells, or PBMCs.

Original processing methods: How many nucleated cells were present was estimated from reference gene primer amplification. Profiled with immunoSEQ multiplex PCR; TCRdb holds only in-frame clones, not every one. Clonal size and the V and J genes are those of that table, whereas D and trimming came from the DNA. This sample has approximately 75,000 clones, with 83% found just once. With 0 bases removed from V and 12 bases from J, the gap between germline ends came to 12 bases. The length of the CDR3 is 13 residues. CDR1 is SGHNT, CDR2 YYREEE, per germline (reference sequence). Seattle's cohort entered during active infection and was followed longitudinally.

The source material was peripheral blood. This sequence was found in a man in his thirties or forties with COVID-19, enrolled during active disease. The chain employs TRBV5-4 and TRBJ1-4; D remains ambiguous. CDR3 sequence (DNA): TGTGCCAGCAGCTTGGGAATCACAGCGGAACTGTTTTTT. This gives the protein CASSLGITAELFF.